Listed here are 8 T cell receptor beta chains from one sample, sequenced in a study of patients and donors after allogeneic stem cell transplantation. Using its own MiXCR run on the RT-PCR reads, TCRdb lists one record per CDR3 protein. The table lists 920,000 or so distinct CDR3 sequences, roughly 18% of them singletons. The sequencing sample was made of blood, either unsorted or a sorted T cell fraction (not recorded which). The receptors shown here come from a human donor who was either an allogeneic HSCT recipient or a stem cell or donor lymphocyte infusion donor (not recorded which). It is not recorded whose cells these are; they may come from a transplant donor.

This clonotype has just a few counts. CDR3 DNA: TGTGCCAGCAGTTACACCCAAGGACCCCGTAGGGTGGAAGCTTTCTTT. Translating gives CASSYTQGPRRVEAFF. The chain employs TRBV6-2 or TRBV6-3 and TRBJ1-1, with no clear D. The CDR3 consists of 16 residues. V lost 2 bases and J 8 bases, leaving 21 bases between the germline ends. Germline V gives CDR1 MNHEY, CDR2 SVGEGT.

This chain connects TRBV20-1 to TRBJ2-7; 8 bases match TRBD2. Germline CDR1 is DFQATT and CDR2 is SNEGSKA (reference sequence). The V gene end was trimmed by 2 bases and the J gene end by 1 base; junction bases not matched to a gene: 7. The CDR3 is made up of 15 amino acids. The CDR3 sequence is CSARPTTSASYEQYF. The DNA of the CDR3 is TGCAGTGCTAGACCCACGACTAGCGCATCCTACGAGCAGTACTTC.

In its sample, this clonotype was seen many times. The chain combines TRBV20-1 with TRBJ1-3; TRBD1 agrees at 7 bases. CDR1 and CDR2 (germline): DFQATT, SNEGSKA (reference sequence). V was pared by 3 bases and J by 2 bases, with 7 bases of the junction left unmatched. This CDR3 has 15 amino acids. Written as DNA, the CDR3 is TGCAGTGCTAGGGCCGGGACAGTAACTGGAAACACCATATATTTT. Translating it yields CSARAGTVTGNTIYF.

This clonotype has more than one count but fewer than ten. The chain is built from TRBV12-3 or TRBV12-4 and TRBJ2-1; D gene ambiguous. With 8 bases removed from V and 0 bases from J, the gap between germline ends came to 5 bases. This CDR3 comprises 12 residues. CDR3 loop: CASWSSYNEQFF. CDR3 coding DNA: TGTGCCAGCTGGAGCTCCTACAATGAGCAGTTCTTC.

In DNA form, the CDR3 reads TGTGCCAGCAGTTTATATCCGGGGACCGAGCAGTACTTC. As protein: CASSLYPGTEQYF. The V and J genes are TRBV12-3 or TRBV12-4 and TRBJ2-7; D possibly uses TRBD1 or TRBD2 (5 bases each). V was cut by 2 bases and J by 6 bases, with 11 bases left in between. The CDR3 has 13 amino acids.

This clonotype was found a few times. The chain has TRBV6-2 or TRBV6-3 and TRBJ2-3; D is possibly TRBD2 (5 bases). With 2 bases removed from V and 5 bases from J, the gap between germline ends came to 17 bases. Germline V gene lookup returns CDR1 MNHEY and CDR2 SVGEGT. The CDR3 runs to 16 residues. Written as DNA, the CDR3 is TGTGCCAGCAGTTACATCGGAGGAGCGTACCGAGATACGCAGTATTTT. Its translation is CASSYIGGAYRDTQYF.

Only a few counts were recorded for this clonotype. The chain couples TRBV7-9 to TRBJ1-5; 8 bases line up with TRBD1. Germline V gene data show CDR1 as SEHNR and CDR2 as FQNEAQ (reference sequence). V lost 5 bases to trimming and J lost 7 bases; unmatched junction nucleotides: 7. This CDR3 has 14 amino acids. The DNA of the CDR3 is TGTGCCAGCAGCCAAGTGACAGGGGAGCAGCCCCAGCATTTT. Protein: CASSQVTGEQPQHF.

The chain combines TRBV9 with TRBJ2-7, with D perhaps assigned TRBD1 or TRBD2 (5 bases each). Germline values: CDR1 SGDLS, CDR2 YYNGEE. There are 15 residues in the CDR3. Trimming pared 0 bases from V and 3 bases from J, leaving 13 bases between. The DNA of the CDR3 is TGTGCCAGCAGCGTAGCTCCGGGACGGAACTACGAGCAGTACTTC. This encodes CASSVAPGRNYEQYF.